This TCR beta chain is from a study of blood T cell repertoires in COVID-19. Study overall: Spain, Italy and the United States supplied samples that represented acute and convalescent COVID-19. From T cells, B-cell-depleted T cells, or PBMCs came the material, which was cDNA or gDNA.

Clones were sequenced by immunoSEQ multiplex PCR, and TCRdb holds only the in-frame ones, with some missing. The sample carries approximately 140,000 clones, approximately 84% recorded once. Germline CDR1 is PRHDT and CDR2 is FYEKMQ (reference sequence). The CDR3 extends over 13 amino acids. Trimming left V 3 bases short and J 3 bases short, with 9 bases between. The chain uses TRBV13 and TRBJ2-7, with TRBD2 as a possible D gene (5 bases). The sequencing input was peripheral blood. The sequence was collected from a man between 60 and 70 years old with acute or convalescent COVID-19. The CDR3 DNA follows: TGTGCCAGCAGCTTGACTAACCGCTACGAGCAGTACTTC. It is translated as CASSLTNRYEQYF.